The source of this T cell receptor (beta chain) is a study of OX40 agonist ivuxolimab in advanced cancers. On this clone itself: What it binds is not known.

Trimming cost V 4 bases and J 1 base; bases outside gene matches: 3. This CDR3 comprises 17 residues. CDR1 and CDR2 (germline): SGHDN, FVKESK. Only in-frame clones appear in the TCRdb table, and some are missing; sequencing was by immunoSEQ multiplex PCR. The table includes 55,000 to 70,000 clones, 86% detected once. Study-level findings and limits: Antigen specificity of clonally expanded peripheral T cells was not established.

Blood specimens came from baseline, cycle 4 day 1, and cycle 7 day 1. This clonotype was obtained from an adult with an advanced solid tumor such as melanoma, head and neck, liver or kidney cancer. The chain recombines TRBV14 with TRBJ1-6, with 11 positions matching TRBD1. The input for sequencing was CD4+ or CD8+ T cells sorted from blood, taken in a trial of the OX40 agonist ivuxolimab. The CDR3 loop is CASSRGTGGSYNSPLHF. CDR3 DNA: TGTGCCAGCAGCCGAGGGACAGGGGGGTCCTATAATTCACCCCTCCACTTT.